The 17 T cell receptor beta chains below come from one sample, sequenced in a study of tumor-infiltrating lymphocytes in primary liver carcinoma (dated by TCRdb to 2016 to 2017). Without any cell sorting, total RNA and DNA were co-extracted from about 20-30 mg of bulk tissue using the AllPrep DNA/RNA mini kit. The instrument given in TCRdb is Illumina HiSeq 2500. TCRbeta-specific cDNA was reverse-transcribed from 500 ng total RNA using a constant-region primer and ProtoScript II reverse transcriptase. The TCRbeta libraries were prepared through three rounds of nested multiplex PCR following a slightly modified ARM-PCR procedure. Multiplex TRBV1-TRBV30 forward primers and a Cbeta reverse primer were used in the first two PCR rounds, each of which was run for around 10 cycles. Clones were called with MiXCR by TCRdb after fastp trimmed the public reads at Q25, and only in-frame beta chains were retained. Each CDR3 protein gets just one entry, which takes the most common genes and DNA from the rows behind it. This sample gives some 100,000 distinct CDR3 sequences in total; about 67% of them show up just once. The top ten clones comprise 12% of the sample.

Source material: liver tumor tissue from sampling region 2. In light of the paper, this sample's cell subset or site label describes: tumor region T2, inferior pole. These TCRs come from a woman in her fifties or sixties with primary liver carcinoma and hepatitis B virus infection.

Points on this clonotype: A clone one base away is much larger, so this may be a read error. V usage is TRBV12-3 or TRBV12-4 and J usage is TRBJ1-2; D not certain. The CDR3 contains 13 residues. The DNA for the CDR3 is TGTGCCGGCAGTTTCCAGTCCAACTATGGCTACACCTTC. Translated, it gives CAGSFQSNYGYTF.

This chain joins TRBV7-8 and TRBJ2-1; TRBD1 is a possible D gene (7 bases). Between the trimmed V and J ends, which lost 1 base and 4 bases, there was a span of 14 bases. The V gene's germline CDR1 is SGHVS and CDR2 FQNEAQ. The CDR3 runs to 16 residues. The CDR3 nucleotides read TGTGCCAGCAGCTTAGTCTCAGGGGGGATGTACAATGAGCAGTTCTTC. Residues: CASSLVSGGMYNEQFF. Filled out from reference TRBV7-8 and TRBJ2-1, the complete variable domain reads GAGVSQSPRYKVAKRGQDVALRCDPISGHVSLFWYQQALGQGPEFLTYFQNEAQLDKSGLPSDRFFAERPEGSVSTLKIQRTQQEDSAVYLCASSLVSGGMYNEQFFGPGTRLTVL.

There are many counts of this clonotype. The chain employs TRBV5-4 and TRBJ2-1; D is tentatively TRBD1 or TRBD2 (5 bases each). CDR3 length equals 16 residues. V shed 0 bases and J shed 5 bases, with 15 bases lying between them. Germline CDR1 and CDR2: SGHNT and YYREEE (reference sequence). Here the CDR3 reads CASSLGGATLNNEQFF. DNA for the CDR3: TGTGCCAGCAGCTTGGGAGGGGCAACATTAAACAATGAGCAGTTCTTC. The variable domain in full, completed from reference TRBV5-4 and TRBJ2-1, reads ETGVTQSPTHLIKTRGQQVTLRCSSQSGHNTVSWYQQALGQGPQFIFQYYREEENGRGNFPPRFSGLQFPNYSSELNVNALELDDSALYLCASSLGGATLNNEQFFGPGTRLTVL.

The chain links TRBV6-6 to TRBJ2-5, with 7 bases fitting TRBD1. J gave up 5 bases and V 1 base, and 7 bases lay outside the gene matches. CDR1 and CDR2 from the germline V gene are MNHNY and SVGAGI (reference sequence). The CDR3 contains 15 residues. CDR3 nucleotides: TGTGCCAGCAGTTACTACAGGGGTCAGCAGGAGACCCAGTACTTC. Translating gives CASSYYRGQQETQYF.

As to this clonotype: Likely a read error: the CDR3 ends without its conserved phenylalanine or tryptophan. The chain carries TRBV29-1 and TRBJ2-7, with TRBD1 matching 9 bases. CDR3 length: 13 amino acids. Germline values: CDR1 SQVTM, CDR2 ANQGSEA. The CDR3 nucleotides are TGCGGCGTTTCGGACAGGGGTGCCTACGAGCAGTACCTC. This translates into CGVSDRGAYEQYL.

Of note for this clonotype: The junction departs from the called germline gene at one end, perhaps through a read error. V usage is TRBV6-5 and J usage is TRBJ2-7; the match to TRBD2 covers 15 bases. Germline V gene sequence: CDR1 MNHEY, CDR2 SVGAGI. This CDR3 spans 14 amino acids. The CDR3 loop reads CASSSGLAGGKHYF. The CDR3, as DNA: TGTGCCAGCAGCTCGGGACTAGCGGGAGGAAAGCATTATTTC.

The rearrangement uses TRBV11-2 and TRBJ2-7, with 13 bases matching TRBD2. V shed 5 bases, J shed 1 base, and the junction held 11 bases outside the gene matches. The V gene's germline CDR1 is SGHAT and CDR2 FQNNGV. This CDR3 spans 18 amino acids. The CDR3 DNA is TGTGCCAGCAGCCCCTGTGGGACTAGCGGGGCGAGGTCCTACGAGCAGTACTTC. Encoded protein: CASSPCGTSGARSYEQYF.

On this clonotype: This may stem from a read error, because a much larger clone lies one nucleotide away. CDR3 DNA: TGTGCCAGCAGCCTGGGGGGGTCGCAGTCCCAGCATTTT. Amino acids: CASSLGGSQSQHF. This chain connects TRBV5-4 to TRBJ1-5, with D possibly TRBD1 on 5 matching bases. V lost 4 bases, J lost 11 bases, and 16 bases lay in between. This CDR3 contains 13 residues. Per germline, CDR1 SGHNT and CDR2 YYREEE (reference sequence).

This clonotype was found many times. J is TRBJ2-1 and V is TRBV28; possible D gene TRBD1, 6 bases. The CDR3 length is 11 residues. Trimming shortened V by 7 bases and J by 6 bases, and 7 bases separated the two germline ends. Germline CDR1 and CDR2: MDHEN and SYDVKM. CDR3 nucleotide sequence: TGTGCCAGCAACAGGGTCAATGAGCAGTTCTTC. Its translation: CASNRVNEQFF. Based on the CDR3 plus reference TRBV28 and TRBJ2-1, the full variable domain is DVKVTQSSRYLVKRTGEKVFLECVQDMDHENMFWYRQDPGLGLRLIYFSYDVKMKEKGDIPEGYSVSREKKERFSLILESASTNQTSMYLCASNRVNEQFFGPGTRLTVL.

This clonotype was counted only a few times. V usage is TRBV20-1 and J usage is TRBJ2-7, with TRBD2 matching over 8 bases. Germline V gives CDR1 DFQATT, CDR2 SNEGSKA (reference sequence). The CDR3 contains 15 residues. The CDR3 bases are TGCAGGGCCGGGGGGGTGGCGCAACTCTCCTACGAGCAGTACTTC. Residues: CRAGGVAQLSYEQYF.

As to this clonotype: A much larger clone differs by one base, so this may be a read error. The CDR3 reads CVSSQGTGYEQYF. For the CDR3, the DNA is TGTGTCAGCAGTCAGGGCACCGGCTACGAGCAGTACTTC. This sequence joins TRBV6-5 and TRBJ2-7; D might be TRBD1 (5 bases). The CDR3 has 13 amino acids. CDR1 and CDR2 (germline): MNHEY, SVGAGI.

The V call is TRBV25-1, the J call TRBJ2-7; D is ambiguous. V was cut by 7 bases and J by 4 bases, with 11 bases left in between. The CDR3 has 12 amino acids. Germline-derived CDR1 and CDR2 are MGHDK and SYGVNS. CDR3 in amino acids: CASTPNGYEQYF. CDR3 sequence (DNA): TGTGCCAGCACCCCCAACGGTTACGAGCAGTACTTC.

Worth noting for this clonotype: A much bigger clone sits one base away, suggesting this may be a read error. V gene TRBV7-9 combines with J gene TRBJ2-5, with TRBD2 matching over 9 bases. Germline V gene sequence: CDR1 SEHNR, CDR2 FQNEAQ (reference sequence). The CDR3 sequence is 16 residues long. The CDR3 loop is CVSSSPPSGNQETQYF. The CDR3, as DNA: TGTGTCAGCAGCTCCCCCCCTAGCGGGAACCAAGAGACCCAGTACTTC.

As for this clonotype: Being one base from a much bigger clone, this may be a read error. This chain connects TRBV4-2 to TRBJ1-1; no clear D gene. This CDR3 has 13 amino acids. Trimming stripped 2 bases from V and 1 base from J, with 5 bases between. The germline V gene encodes CDR1 LGHNA and CDR2 YNFKEQ. This CDR3 reads CASSQSENTEAFF. CDR3 sequence (DNA): TGTGCCAGCAGCCAATCTGAGAACACTGAAGCTTTCTTT.

With respect to this clonotype: Mismatch with germline at one junction end may stem from a read error. J is TRBJ2-3 and V is TRBV29-1; possibly TRBD2 for D (7 bases). Looked up from germline, CDR1 is SQVTM and CDR2 is ANQGSEA. This CDR3 is built from 15 residues. The DNA for the CDR3 is TGCAGCGTTGAAATCGGGGGGCGAGGCACAGATATGCAGTATTTT. It is translated as CSVEIGGRGTDMQYF.

In this sample, this clonotype turned up once. An end of the junction differs from the germline gene, which may be a read error. The chain recombines TRBV5-1 with TRBJ2-7; D might be TRBD2 (6 bases). In germline, CDR1 is SGHRS, CDR2 YFSETQ. This CDR3 comprises 15 residues. DNA of the CDR3: TGTGTCAGCAGCTTGGAACCCGGGGGCTCCTACGAGCAGTACTTC. Residues: CVSSLEPGGSYEQYF.

With regard to this clonotype: Since the CDR3 does not end with the conserved phenylalanine or tryptophan, this likely comes from a read error. The chain combines TRBV12-3 or TRBV12-4 with TRBJ2-7, with D possibly being TRBD2 (5 bases). The CDR3 length is 17 residues. Deletions cut 6 bases from V and 7 bases from J, with 28 bases between. Written as DNA, the CDR3 is TGTGCCAGCAGCCCATGGAAGGTGGAAGGGAGTCACTATGAGCAGTACTTA. As protein: CASSPWKVEGSHYEQYL.